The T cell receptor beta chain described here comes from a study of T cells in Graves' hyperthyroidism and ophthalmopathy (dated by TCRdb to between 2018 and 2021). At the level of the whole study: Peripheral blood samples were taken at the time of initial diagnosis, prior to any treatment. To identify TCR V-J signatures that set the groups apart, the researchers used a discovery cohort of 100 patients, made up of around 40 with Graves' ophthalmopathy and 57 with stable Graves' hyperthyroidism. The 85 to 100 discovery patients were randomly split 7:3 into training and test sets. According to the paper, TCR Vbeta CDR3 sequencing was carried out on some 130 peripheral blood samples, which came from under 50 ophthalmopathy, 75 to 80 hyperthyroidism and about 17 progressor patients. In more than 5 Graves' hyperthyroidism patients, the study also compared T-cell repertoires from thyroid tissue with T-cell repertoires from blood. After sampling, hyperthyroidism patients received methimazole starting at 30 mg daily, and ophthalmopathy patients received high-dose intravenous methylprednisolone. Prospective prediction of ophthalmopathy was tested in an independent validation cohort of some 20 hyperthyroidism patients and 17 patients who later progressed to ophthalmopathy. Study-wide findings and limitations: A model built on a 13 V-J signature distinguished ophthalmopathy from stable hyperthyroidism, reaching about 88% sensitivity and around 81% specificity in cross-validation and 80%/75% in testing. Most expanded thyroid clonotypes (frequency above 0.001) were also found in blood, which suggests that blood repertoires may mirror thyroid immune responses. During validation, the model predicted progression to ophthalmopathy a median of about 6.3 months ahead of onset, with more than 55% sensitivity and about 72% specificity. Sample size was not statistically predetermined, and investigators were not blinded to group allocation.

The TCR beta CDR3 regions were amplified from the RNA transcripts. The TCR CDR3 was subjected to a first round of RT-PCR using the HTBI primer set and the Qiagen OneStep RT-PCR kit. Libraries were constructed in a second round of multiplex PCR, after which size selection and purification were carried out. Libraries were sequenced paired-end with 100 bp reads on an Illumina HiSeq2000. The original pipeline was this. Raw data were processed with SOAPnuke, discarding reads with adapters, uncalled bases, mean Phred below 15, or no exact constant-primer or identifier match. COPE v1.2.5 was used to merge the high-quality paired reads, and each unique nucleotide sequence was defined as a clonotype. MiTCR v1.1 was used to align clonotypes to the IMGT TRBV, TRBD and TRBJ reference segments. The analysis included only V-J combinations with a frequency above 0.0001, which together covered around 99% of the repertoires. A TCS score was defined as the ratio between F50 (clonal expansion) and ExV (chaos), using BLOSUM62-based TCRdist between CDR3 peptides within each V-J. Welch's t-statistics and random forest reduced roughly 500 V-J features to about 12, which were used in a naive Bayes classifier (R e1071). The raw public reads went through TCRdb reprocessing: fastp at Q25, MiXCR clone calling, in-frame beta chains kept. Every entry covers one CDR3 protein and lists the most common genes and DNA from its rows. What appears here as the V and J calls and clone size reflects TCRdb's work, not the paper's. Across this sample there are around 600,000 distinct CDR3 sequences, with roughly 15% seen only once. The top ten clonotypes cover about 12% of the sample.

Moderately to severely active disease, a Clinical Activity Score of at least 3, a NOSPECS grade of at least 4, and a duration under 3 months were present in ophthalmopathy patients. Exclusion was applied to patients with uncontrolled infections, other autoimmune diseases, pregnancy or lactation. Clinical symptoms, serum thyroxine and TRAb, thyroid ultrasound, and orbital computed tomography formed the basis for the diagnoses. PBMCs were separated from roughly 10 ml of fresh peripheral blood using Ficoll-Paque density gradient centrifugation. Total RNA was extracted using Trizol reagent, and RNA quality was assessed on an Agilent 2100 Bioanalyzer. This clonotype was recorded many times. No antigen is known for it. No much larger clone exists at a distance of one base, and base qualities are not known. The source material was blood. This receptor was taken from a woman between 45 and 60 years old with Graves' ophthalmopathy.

The CDR3 region has the sequence CSARDRTGLGTYNSPLHF. The DNA is as follows: TGCAGTGCTAGAGATCGGACAGGGTTGGGCACCTATAATTCACCCCTCCACTTT. The sequence joins TRBV20-1 to TRBJ1-6; 8 bases in the middle match TRBD1. Reading the germline V gene (reference sequence) gives CDR1 DFQATT and CDR2 SNEGSKA. From cysteine to phenylalanine, the CDR3 is 18 amino acids long. The entry retains the CDR3 DNA only, 54 bases that are in frame from base 1. V is trimmed back by 0 bases and J by 2 bases, and the junction contains 9 bases that no gene match accounts for.